The 17 T cell receptor beta chains listed next were all sequenced from one sample in a study of T cells in Graves' hyperthyroidism and ophthalmopathy. Amplification of TCR beta CDR3 regions used RNA as the template. During a first-round RT-PCR of the TCR CDR3, the HTBI primer set was used. Via MiXCR, TCRdb re-called the multiplex PCR reads, giving one row per CDR3 protein. This sample carries about 640,000 distinct CDR3 sequences, roughly 46% of them seen once, and the ten largest clones take approximately 7.2%. The sequencing input was peripheral blood or thyroid tissue (not recorded which). The receptors were sampled from an adult man with Graves' disease, either hyperthyroidism or ophthalmopathy (not recorded which).

This clonotype was counted ten times or more. V and J are TRBV24-1 and TRBJ1-2; D is perhaps TRBD1 (6 bases). V was cut by 7 bases and J by 6 bases, with 20 bases left in between. This CDR3 comprises 15 residues. Per the germline V gene, CDR1 is KGHDR and CDR2 is SFDVKD. CDR3 residues: CATSENNREKDGYTF. The CDR3 DNA reads TGTGCCACCAGCGAGAACAACAGGGAAAAGGATGGCTACACCTTC.

The sample holds many counts of this clonotype. This chain connects TRBV12-3 or TRBV12-4 to TRBJ2-5; 9 bases fit TRBD1. There are 14 residues in the CDR3. The V segment lost 5 bases and the J segment 2 bases; nucleotides outside the gene matches: 3. CDR3 loop: CASSRGTGQETQYF. Written as DNA, the CDR3 is TGTGCCAGCAGTCGCGGGACAGGGCAAGAGACCCAGTACTTC.

V gene TRBV29-1 combines with J gene TRBJ1-2; no reliable D call. The CDR3 runs to 11 residues. Looked up from germline, CDR1 is SQVTM and CDR2 is ANQGSEA. With 6 bases removed from V and 6 bases from J, the gap between germline ends came to 11 bases. The CDR3 is CSVLSGDGYTF. The CDR3 DNA is TGCAGCGTCCTTTCGGGCGATGGCTACACCTTC.

A single count supports this clonotype. The final CDR3 position lacks the conserved phenylalanine or tryptophan, pointing to a likely read error. The DNA is left out, because the CDR3 cannot be placed on it with certainty; the CDR3 is given as TCRdb lists it. The chain employs TRBV15 and TRBJ2-6; the D segment call TRBD2 is taken from the table without a DNA check. The CDR3 is 8 residues long, counting both termini. Germline V gives CDR1 LNHNV, CDR2 YYDKDF (reference sequence). CDR3: CATSGSGS.

This clonotype has more than one count but fewer than ten. The chain joins TRBV5-8 to TRBJ1-1; 7 bases agree with TRBD1. V gave up 0 bases and J gave up 6 bases; unmatched junction bases: 8. This CDR3 spans 15 amino acids. Germline CDR1 SGHTS, CDR2 YDEGEE. The CDR3 bases are TGTGCCAGCAGCTTGGATACAGGGGTTGTACCTGAAGCTTTCTTT. Its translation is CASSLDTGVVPEAFF.

The sample holds one count of this clonotype. The chain links TRBV25-1 to TRBJ2-5, with D unclear. CDR1 is MGHDK, CDR2 SYGVNS, per germline. The CDR3 consists of 14 residues. Deletions cut 1 base from V and 5 bases from J, with 11 bases between. In nucleotides, the CDR3 is TGTGCCAGCAGTGAATCCGGGTTGGAGGAGACCCAGTACTTC. It codes for CASSESGLEETQYF.

This chain joins TRBV6-5 and TRBJ1-1; 9 bases agree with TRBD1. V dropped 6 bases and J dropped 3; count of bases not matched to a gene: 5. CDR1 is MNHEY and CDR2 is SVGAGI in the germline V gene. The CDR3 consists of 14 residues. The chain's CDR3 is CASRTGGLHTEAFF. CDR3 nucleotide sequence: TGTGCCAGCAGGACAGGGGGACTACACACTGAAGCTTTCTTT.

The chain recombines TRBV29-1 with TRBJ1-2; D is possibly TRBD1 (6 bases). V was cut by 8 bases and J by 4 bases, with 14 bases left in between. CDR1 SQVTM and CDR2 ANQGSEA come from the germline V gene. This CDR3 is built from 12 residues. The CDR3 DNA sequence: TGCAGCAGCCAAGGACAGAGCTATGGCTACACCTTC. As protein: CSSQGQSYGYTF.

This clonotype was picked up a small number of times. The J gene is TRBJ1-3, the V gene TRBV6-5; the D is unclear. This CDR3 comprises 15 residues. V gave up 5 bases and J gave up 0 bases, with 11 bases separating them. Germline assignment: CDR1 MNHEY and CDR2 SVGAGI. This CDR3 reads CASSPLTYSGNTIYF. As DNA, the CDR3 is TGTGCCAGCAGTCCCCTCACTTACTCTGGAAACACCATATATTTT.

This clonotype was found many times. The V call is TRBV20-1, the J call TRBJ1-2; possibly TRBD1 for D (5 bases). CDR3 length: 11 amino acids. Germline CDR1 and CDR2: DFQATT and SNEGSKA (reference sequence). Deletions cut 3 bases from V and 7 bases from J, with 9 bases between. Here the CDR3 DNA reads TGCAGTGCTAGCCCCAGGGCTGGCTACACCTTC. Translated, it gives CSASPRAGYTF.

The rearrangement uses TRBV15 and TRBJ2-3; D is unresolved. The V end lost 6 bases, the J end lost 2 bases, and 6 bases lay between the germline ends. In germline, CDR1 is LNHNV, CDR2 YYDKDF (reference sequence). The CDR3 has 12 amino acids. The CDR3 loop is CATSASTDTQYF. The DNA of the CDR3 is TGTGCCACCAGTGCGTCCACAGATACGCAGTATTTT.

The chain employs TRBV5-8 and TRBJ1-6; D unclear. Germline V gene data show CDR1 as SGHTS and CDR2 as YDEGEE. V was cut by 2 bases and J by 8 bases, with 8 bases left in between. The CDR3 spans 13 residues. The CDR3 region has the DNA TGTGCCAGCAGCTTCAGTGTTGATTCACCCCTCCACTTT. It is translated as CASSFSVDSPLHF.

This chain joins TRBV19 and TRBJ1-5, with 7 bases aligning to TRBD1. CDR1 is LNHDA, CDR2 SQIVND, per germline (reference sequence). This CDR3 region has 15 residues. V shed 5 bases and J 5 bases; nucleotides not matched to a gene: 9. The CDR3 bases are TGTGCCAGTAGTCAACACAGGGGTCGTGATCAGCCCCAGCATTTT. Its protein product is CASSQHRGRDQPQHF.

This clonotype was seen repeatedly, ten times or more. V gene TRBV20-1 combines with J gene TRBJ2-5; D might be TRBD1 (5 bases). The CDR3 consists of 14 residues. The germline CDR1 and CDR2 sequences are DFQATT and SNEGSKA (reference sequence). Trimming removed 5 bases from V and 1 base from J, with 14 bases in between. The CDR3 spells CSARSRVRQETQYF. The CDR3, as DNA: TGCAGTGCTCGCTCCAGGGTCCGCCAAGAGACCCAGTACTTC.

This clonotype has more than one count but fewer than ten. The junction shows a germline mismatch at one end, possibly a read error. In DNA, the CDR3 is TGCGCCAGCAGCTTGGCCGGGACAGGGGGCGGCGGGGAGCTGTTTTTT. Translation: CASSLAGTGGGGELFF. The chain joins TRBV7-9 to TRBJ2-2, with 12 bases that match TRBD1. The CDR3 consists of 16 residues. Looked up from germline, CDR1 is SEHNR and CDR2 is FQNEAQ (reference sequence). Full variable domain (missing parts from reference TRBV7-9 and TRBJ2-2): DTGVSQNPRHKITKRGQNVTFRCDPISEHNRLYWYRQTLGQGPEFLTYFQNEAQLEKSRLLSDRFSAERPKGSFSTLEIQRTEQGDSAMYLCASSLAGTGGGGELFFGEGSRLTVL.

This clonotype was observed a few times. The chain carries TRBV19 and TRBJ1-2; D is unclear. The V gene's germline CDR1 is LNHDA and CDR2 SQIVND (reference sequence). The V and J ends lost 3 bases and 3 bases respectively, with 11 bases between them. This CDR3 is built from 14 residues. The CDR3 nucleotides are TGTGCCAGTAGTATTAGCAAGAAAGACTATGGCTACACCTTC. This translates into CASSISKKDYGYTF.

This chain uses TRBV19 with TRBJ2-7, with D possibly matching TRBD2 (5 bases). Trimming took off 6 bases at V and 4 bases at J, with 10 bases between the two ends. Germline V gene data show CDR1 as LNHDA and CDR2 as SQIVND (reference sequence). The CDR3 spans 12 residues. Written as DNA, the CDR3 is TGTGCCAGTAGGACTATCGAATACGAGCAGTACTTC. It is translated as CASRTIEYEQYF.